Included here is one TCR beta chain sequence, with context. Which antigen it targets is not known. No per-base quality is available; no much larger clone lies one base away. This sample was taken from a study of early T cells in non-severe SARS-CoV-2 infection (dated by TCRdb to 2020 to 2022). Background for the entire study: Because TCR sequencing relied on bulk RNA taken from unsorted whole blood, pairing of alpha and beta chains was not possible. General findings and caveats noted by the study authors: VDJdb matching was skewed toward anti-spike CD8 responses, so virus-specific expansions were likely underestimated and private and CD4 specificities were missed.

The library was generated by 5' RACE. Sequencing took place on a NextSeq 500. The TCR library protocol attached unique molecular identifiers to individual cDNA molecules to correct for sequencing error and PCR bias. TCR alpha and beta chains were both sequenced, and the abundances of alpha and beta sequences in each sample were closely correlated with each other. The original methods were these. Decombinator V4 was used to perform V gene, J gene and CDR3 annotation of TCR sequences. Expanded TCRs were defined as changing significantly between any two time points under a Poisson model with p below 0.0001. TCR abundances were normalised to the total number of TCRs sequenced per sample and expressed as counts per million. TRAV1-2 paired with TRAJ12, TRAJ20 or TRAJ33 defined MAIT TCRs, while TRAV10 paired with TRAJ18 defined iNKT TCRs. A search of VDJdb, accessed on 1 November 2021, was run for TCRs annotated to CMV, EBV and SARS-CoV-2, with TCRs annotated for multiple antigens excluded. TCRdb reprocessing: public reads trimmed at Q25 with fastp, clones called with MiXCR, in-frame beta chains kept. Rows with one shared CDR3 protein collapse into an entry with the most common genes and DNA. The V and J calls shown here were made by TCRdb, not taken from the authors' results. The sample contains 65,000 to 75,000 distinct CDR3 sequences, 11% of them found a single time. The ten most abundant clones make up 3.5% to 4% of the sample.

The study was a case-control design nested within a healthcare worker cohort in London, UK, with weekly nasopharyngeal swab PCR tests and blood sampling. Healthcare workers were enrolled in the week of the UK lockdown, from 23 to 31 March 2020, and were followed every week for up to about 16 weeks. The junction shows trimming of 3 bases on V and 4 bases on J, and the gene matches do not reach 5 bases of it. The CDR3 goes from the cysteine to the phenylalanine over 14 residues. Only CDR3 DNA remains: 42 bases, in frame from the first base. Reading the germline V gene gives CDR1 SGHRS and CDR2 YFSETQ.

The material sequenced was whole blood. The sequence derives from an adult who was a healthcare worker with PCR-confirmed SARS-CoV-2 infection or an uninfected control (not recorded which). The receptor chain draws on TRBV5-1 and TRBJ2-7, with 9 central nucleotides matching TRBD1. At the DNA level, the sequence is TGCGCCAGCAGCTCGACAGGGGGTCAGTACGAGCAGTACTTC. This translates into CASSSTGGQYEQYF.